Listed below are T cell receptor beta chains from one sample, sequenced in a study of blood T cell repertoires in COVID-19. TCRdb's table, derived via immunoSEQ multiplex PCR, lists solely in-frame clones and lacks some. This sample has about 260,000 clones; 86% occur once, and the top ten carry approximately 9.7%. The sequenced material came from peripheral blood. The receptors here all came from a man between 35 and 55 years old with active or convalescent COVID-19. Each CDR3 is given without its conserved first and last residue.

v_gene	j_gene	CDR3aa
TRBV4-1	TRBJ2-7	ASSQGTELNYEQY
TRBV6-1	TRBJ1-6	ASSEAHSSYNSPLH
TRBV12-3/TRBV12-4	TRBJ1-2	ASSLGGLGYT
TRBV19	TRBJ1-6	ASSFQIYNSPLH
TRBV19	TRBJ2-5	ASSIDVPGQGAQETQY
TRBV6-5	TRBJ1-4	ASSRDRPTNEKLF
TRBV6-5	TRBJ1-1	ASSYSGRGDAEAF
TRBV24-1	TRBJ2-1	ATSDPGEVEF
TRBV30	TRBJ2-7	AWDPGQGSEQY
TRBV4-1	TRBJ1-4	ASSQDTDKKLF
TRBV5-8	TRBJ1-1	ASSFYTGASNTEAF
TRBV5-6	TRBJ2-7	ASRGTGEGDEQY
TRBV12-3/TRBV12-4	TRBJ1-4	ASSFSANEKLF
TRBV6-1	TRBJ1-2	ASSDLAGLDNYGYT